The 14 T cell receptor beta chains below were found in one sample sequenced in a study of T cells expressing NK-cell markers. One entry per CDR3 protein, without DNA, is what TCRdb gives after re-calling the 5' RACE reads. This repertoire includes 400,000 to 500,000 distinct CDR3 sequences. Material for sequencing was blood T cells: a sorted CD56 or NKG2C T cell subset, CD4+ or CD8+ T cells, or bulk PBMC T cells (not recorded which). The receptors come from a woman between 18 and 70 years old in good health.

V and J are TRBV5-1 and TRBJ2-1; TCRdb lists TRBD2, though no DNA is available to test this call. Germline loops: CDR1 SGHRS, CDR2 YFSETQ. The CDR3 covers 17 residues. CDR3: CASSLASGLAGGTEQFF.

This chain uses TRBV12-3 or TRBV12-4 with TRBJ1-4. The CDR3 consists of 13 residues. The CDR3 sequence is CASSYGSEEKLFF.

The V call is TRBV6-2 or TRBV6-3, the J call TRBJ2-3; TCRdb reports TRBD1, a call that lacks DNA to check it against. This CDR3 region has 14 residues. Germline V CDR1 and CDR2: MNHEY, SVGEGT. Here the CDR3 reads CASRTGASTDTQYF.

This chain uses TRBV27 with TRBJ2-3; the TCRdb call, TRBD2, lacks DNA for checking. This CDR3 comprises 19 residues. The germline V gene has CDR1 MNHEY and CDR2 SMNVEV (reference sequence). This CDR3 is CASSLSLSTSGRGRDTQYF.

The chain combines TRBV10-3 with TRBJ1-2; TCRdb lists TRBD1, though no DNA is available to test this call. CDR3 length: 14 residues. CDR1 and CDR2 from the germline V gene are ENHRY and SYGVKD. CDR3 in amino acids: CAISESGGRNGYTF.

This chain links TRBV6-5 with TRBJ2-5; TCRdb lists TRBD1, though no DNA is available to test this call. The germline V gene has CDR1 MNHEY and CDR2 SVGAGI. CDR3 size: 16 residues. The CDR3 region is CASSSQAGAAQETQYF.

The chain uses TRBV12-3 or TRBV12-4 and TRBJ2-3; the TCRdb D gene call, TRBD2, has no DNA to confirm it. This CDR3 comprises 16 residues. The CDR3 protein is CASSSAIAGDKDTQYF.

The V and J genes are TRBV2 and TRBJ2-1; no DNA is available, so the TRBD1 call from TCRdb remains unchecked. Germline values: CDR1 SNHLY, CDR2 FYNNEI. The CDR3 covers 14 residues. The CDR3 spells CATPRAVGDNEQFF.

The gene calls are TRBV11-2 and TRBJ2-1; TCRdb names TRBD2, which stays unverified in the absence of DNA. Germline lookup yields CDR1 SGHAT and CDR2 FQNNGV. This CDR3 spans 14 amino acids. This CDR3 reads CASSLVRGVDEQFF.

V gene TRBV6-5 combines with J gene TRBJ1-1. The CDR3 sequence is 12 residues long. Germline CDR1 reads MNHEY; CDR2 reads SVGAGI. This chain's CDR3 is CASSSLDTEAFF.

V is TRBV19 and J is TRBJ2-3; with no DNA, the TCRdb D assignment of TRBD1 cannot be verified. CDR1 is LNHDA and CDR2 is SQIVND in the germline V gene (reference sequence). The CDR3 has 16 residues. CDR3 in amino acids: CASSVPDSTNFYTQYF.

CDR3 residues: CSVPPGGANYGYTF. This chain uses TRBV29-1 with TRBJ1-2. CDR1 and CDR2 (germline): SQVTM, ANQGSEA. The CDR3 has 14 residues.

This sequence joins TRBV2 and TRBJ2-6. This CDR3 comprises 20 residues. Per the germline V gene, CDR1 is SNHLY and CDR2 is FYNNEI. CDR3 sequence reads: CASSEYLSLAASSGANVLTF.

This sequence joins TRBV29-1 and TRBJ2-7; TCRdb gives TRBD1 as the D gene, but with no DNA this cannot be confirmed. This CDR3 spans 16 amino acids. Looked up from germline, CDR1 is SQVTM and CDR2 is ANQGSEA. This CDR3 is CSVSAVRGRKTYEQYF.